This T cell receptor beta chain was profiled in a study of blood T cell repertoires in COVID-19. For the study at large: Some COVID-19 samples were acute and others convalescent; all came from the United States, Italy and Spain. Nucleic acid was either cDNA or gDNA, and it came from T cells, B-cell-depleted T cells, or PBMCs.

Seattle enrolled patients during active infection and tracked them longitudinally. Authors' methods: Researchers report that nucleated cell counts were estimated from reference gene primer amplification. Data came from immunoSEQ multiplex PCR; TCRdb stores just in-frame clones and leaves some out. V and J calls and clone size follow that table, whereas D and trimming were derived from the DNA. The table shows tens of thousands of clones, with approximately 83% occurring only once. CDR1 is LGHDT, CDR2 YNNKEL, per germline (reference sequence). The CDR3 is 15 amino acids. Trimming cost V 1 base and J 0 bases, with 10 bases left between them.

The receptor's source is a man in his thirties or forties with COVID-19, enrolled during active disease. The sequenced material came from peripheral blood. This chain uses TRBV3-1 (or the pseudogene TRBV3-2) with TRBJ2-7, with no clear D. CDR3 sequence reads: CASSQVVRSSYEQYF. In DNA, the CDR3 is TGTGCCAGCAGCCAAGTAGTGAGGAGCTCCTACGAGCAGTACTTC.